A single sample is the source of the 10 T cell receptor beta chains below, sequenced in a study of T cells in Graves' hyperthyroidism and ophthalmopathy. TCR beta CDR3 regions were amplified from RNA. With the HTBI primer set, the TCR CDR3 went through a first round of RT-PCR. TCRdb recomputed calls from the multiplex PCR reads with MiXCR, one row per CDR3 protein. Among 550,000 to 600,000 distinct CDR3 sequences listed, under 60% were seen once. Sequences were obtained from peripheral blood or thyroid tissue (not recorded which). The receptor set was obtained from an adult woman with Graves' disease, either hyperthyroidism or ophthalmopathy (not recorded which).

V usage is TRBV7-2 and J usage is TRBJ1-1; D gene ambiguous. CDR3 length: 16 amino acids. Germline CDR1 and CDR2: SGHTA and FQGNSA. The ends were cut back, 3 bases at V and 1 base at J, with 15 bases in the middle. The CDR3, as DNA: TGTGCCAGCAGCTTCCGGGCGGAGGGATGGAACACTGAAGCTTTCTTT. This translates into CASSFRAEGWNTEAFF.

This chain links TRBV27 with TRBJ1-5, with TRBD1 identical over 10 bases. The CDR3 sequence is 15 residues long. CDR1 and CDR2 from the germline V gene are MNHEY and SMNVEV (reference sequence). V was clipped by 0 bases and J by 6 bases; unmatched bases: 2. CDR3 protein: CASSLSGTGVQPQHF. The DNA of the CDR3 is TGTGCCAGCAGTTTATCTGGGACAGGGGTTCAGCCCCAGCATTTT.

V usage is TRBV7-9 and J usage is TRBJ1-3; possibly TRBD1 for D (6 bases). Germline lookup yields CDR1 SEHNR and CDR2 FQNEAQ (reference sequence). This CDR3 has 18 amino acids. The ends were cut back, 3 bases at V and 0 bases at J, with 18 bases in the middle. CDR3: CASSLGRQALLSGNTIYF. CDR3 DNA sequence: TGTGCCAGCAGCTTGGGGAGACAGGCGTTGCTCTCTGGAAACACCATATATTTT.

The V call is TRBV15, the J call TRBJ1-6; TRBD1 aligns across 7 bases. With V trimmed by 3 bases and J by 7 bases, 9 bases remained unmatched. Germline V gene lookup returns CDR1 LNHNV and CDR2 YYDKDF (reference sequence). The CDR3 runs 16 residues. The CDR3 DNA reads TGTGCCACCAGCAGGACAGGGCGCCGGGCCAATTCACCCCTCCACTTT. Translating gives CATSRTGRRANSPLHF. The variable domain in full, with the rest retrieved from reference TRBV15 and TRBJ1-6, is DAMVIQNPRYQVTQFGKPVTLSCSQTLNHNVMYWYQQKSSQAPKLLFHYYDKDFNNEADTPDNFQSRRPNTSFCFLDIRSPGLGDTAMYLCATSRTGRRANSPLHFGNGTRLTVT.

The chain links TRBV9 to TRBJ1-5; the D is unclear. Trimming pared 1 base from V and 6 bases from J, leaving 8 bases between. Germline loops: CDR1 SGDLS, CDR2 YYNGEE. The CDR3 is 13 amino acids. Written as DNA, the CDR3 is TGTGCCAGCAGCGTATCTGTCGGTCAGCCCCAGCATTTT. Its translation: CASSVSVGQPQHF. Supplemented by reference TRBV9 and TRBJ1-5, the full variable domain reads DSGVTQTPKHLITATGQRVTLRCSPRSGDLSVYWYQQSLDQGLQFLIQYYNGEERAKGNILERFSAQQFPDLHSELNLSSLELGDSALYFCASSVSVGQPQHFGDGTRLSIL.

The rearrangement links TRBV24-1 to TRBJ2-5; D is perhaps TRBD2 (5 bases). Germline loops: CDR1 KGHDR, CDR2 SFDVKD. This CDR3 comprises 13 residues. Trimming removed 2 bases at V and 5 bases at J, with 8 bases between. As DNA, the CDR3 is TGTGCCACCAGTGATTGGCGGGTTGAGACCCAGTACTTC. This sequence encodes CATSDWRVETQYF.

The J gene is TRBJ1-6, the V gene TRBV10-3, with 7 bases lining up with TRBD1. Germline CDR1 ENHRY, CDR2 SYGVKD. V shed 10 bases, J shed 4 bases, and the junction held 7 bases outside the gene matches. This CDR3 contains 14 residues. CDR3 in DNA: TGTGCCACAAAACCGGGACAGTATAATTCACCCCTCCACTTT. It yields the protein CATKPGQYNSPLHF.

The chain links TRBV7-9 to TRBJ1-3; D unresolved. Germline V CDR1 and CDR2: SEHNR, FQNEAQ (reference sequence). The CDR3 is made up of 12 amino acids. Trimming shortened V by 11 bases and J by 4 bases, and 12 bases separated the two germline ends. This chain's CDR3 is CALHPGGNTIYF. The CDR3 DNA is TGTGCCCTCCACCCGGGGGGAAACACCATATATTTT.

This chain connects TRBV10-1 to TRBJ2-5, with D perhaps being TRBD1 or TRBD2 (6 bases each). Germline CDR1 is WNHNN and CDR2 is SYGVQD (reference sequence). V was pared by 4 bases and J by 9 bases, with 18 bases between. This CDR3 contains 14 residues. The CDR3 DNA is TGCGCCAGCAGTGCAACGGGGGTCGGACAGCCCCAGTACTTC. Translating it yields CASSATGVGQPQYF.

This clonotype occurred many times. The rearrangement joins TRBV20-1 to TRBJ1-1, with D perhaps TRBD1 (5 bases). The CDR3 extends over 16 amino acids. With 4 bases removed from V and 5 bases from J, the gap between germline ends came to 23 bases. Per the germline V gene, CDR1 is DFQATT and CDR2 is SNEGSKA (reference sequence). Here the CDR3 reads CSANGLGQGLGTEAFF. DNA of the CDR3: TGCAGTGCTAACGGCCTAGGGCAGGGCTTGGGAACTGAAGCTTTCTTT.